The rows below give T cell receptor beta chains drawn from one sample of a study of blood T cells in healthy people across ages. TCRdb itself ran the 5' RACE reads through MiXCR, one entry per CDR3 protein. The data contain 1.5 million to 2 million distinct CDR3 sequences, about two fifths of them seen just once; the ten biggest clones take up under 30%. Input material: blood. The source of these receptors is a human donor in good health. The CDR3 runs from the conserved cysteine through the conserved F or W. The D gene is left open where the match is weak. The size field is filled for only some rows; it gives once, few, many or a size class.

.	TRBV4-3	many	TRBJ2-5	TGCGCCAGCAGCCAAGATTGGGGCCCAAGGGAGACCCAGTACTTC	CASSQDWGPRETQYF
TRBD1	TRBV28	few	TRBJ2-5	TGTGCCAGCAGTATATCCTGGGACAGGCAAGAGACCCAGTACTTC	CASSISWDRQETQYF
.	TRBV11-2	few	TRBJ1-1	TGTGCCAGCAGCCTCCGGGGGGCCGAGGGGACTGAAGCTTTCTTT	CASSLRGAEGTEAFF
.	TRBV20-1	.	TRBJ2-5	TGCAGTGCTGGGACCTATGGGGAGACCCAGTACTTC	CSAGTYGETQYF
TRBD1	TRBV9	.	TRBJ1-2	TGTGCCAGCAGCACCGATCCACTAACAGGGGGCGACTATGGCTACACCTTC	CASSTDPLTGGDYGYTF
.	TRBV7-3	.	TRBJ2-5	TGTGCCAGCAGCTTAGGAGAACTAGAGACCCAGTACTTC	CASSLGELETQYF
.	TRBV21-1	.	TRBJ2-7	TGTGCCAGCAAGATGTCGGACGAGCAGTACTTC	CASKMSDEQYF
.	TRBV24-1	.	TRBJ2-1	TGTGCCACCAGTGATTTAAGGGGGGGCAGGGGACATGAGCAGTTCTTC	CATSDLRGGRGHEQFF
TRBD2	TRBV7-2	few	TRBJ2-1	TGTGCCAGCAGCTTTGGGAGGGACTCCTACAATGAGCAGTTCTTC	CASSFGRDSYNEQFF
.	TRBV7-9	.	TRBJ2-5	TGTGCCAGCAGCTTCGGAGGATCGCAGTACTTC	CASSFGGSQYF
.	TRBV3-1	.	TRBJ2-4	TGTGCCAGCAGCCCCCCCACGGGCCCCTTGGGGATTCAGTACTTC	CASSPPTGPLGIQYF
.	TRBV7-9	.	TRBJ1-3	TGTGCCAGCAGCTCAGGGTATGGAAACACCATATATTTT	CASSSGYGNTIYF
TRBD1	TRBV29-1	many	TRBJ2-5	TGCAGCGGAGGGGACAGGGTGATTGAGACCCAGTACTTC	CSGGDRVIETQYF
.	TRBV4-2	.	TRBJ2-1	TGTGCCAGCAGCCAAGATTGGGGTAGCAGGGGTGAGCAGTTCTTC	CASSQDWGSRGEQFF
.	TRBV27	.	TRBJ2-7	TGTGCCAGCAGTTTATCGATGGCCTACGAGCAGTACTTC	CASSLSMAYEQYF
TRBD2	TRBV4-3	few	TRBJ2-1	TGCGCCAGCAGCCAAGAACCCGGGGGGTACCACAATGAGCAGTTCTTC	CASSQEPGGYHNEQFF
TRBD1	TRBV20-1	.	TRBJ2-1	TGCAGTGCTAGAGGGCAGGGGGCGCGGAGCCAGTTCTTC	CSARGQGARSQFF
TRBD1	TRBV24-1	.	TRBJ2-1	TGTGCCACCAGTGATTTTACGACAGGGCATTGGTACAATGAGCAGTTCTTC	CATSDFTTGHWYNEQFF
.	TRBV10-3	few	TRBJ2-7	TGTGCCATCAGTGAGTCAGCAGGGTTAGGAGACTACGAGCAGTACTTC	CAISESAGLGDYEQYF
.	TRBV29-1	.	TRBJ2-3	TGCAGCGTTGAAGAATTTGGCACAGATACGCAGTATTTT	CSVEEFGTDTQYF
TRBD1	TRBV6-6	few	TRBJ1-2	TGTGCCAGCCGTTCCGACAGGGTCGACTATGGCTACACCTTC	CASRSDRVDYGYTF
.	TRBV12-3/TRBV12-4	.	TRBJ2-7	TGTGCCAGCAGTTTTTTTGGAGACCGCCTGTCTTTCTACGAGCAGTACTTC	CASSFFGDRLSFYEQYF
.	TRBV7-9	.	TRBJ1-1	TGTGCCAGCAGACCACCTCAGGGGATGAACACTGAAGCTTTCTTT	CASRPPQGMNTEAFF
.	TRBV5-5	few	TRBJ2-7	TGTGCCAGCAGCTTGGCGGGTCTCCTAGTGACCAACGAGCAGTACTTC	CASSLAGLLVTNEQYF
TRBD2	TRBV6-1	few	TRBJ2-7	TGTGCCACCACAGCGGGATTGGCACCATACTACGAGCAGTACTTC	CATTAGLAPYYEQYF
.	TRBV7-2	.	TRBJ2-7	TGTGCCAGCAGCCAAGGGGGACCTCGCGAGCAGTACTTC	CASSQGGPREQYF
.	TRBV7-7	.	TRBJ2-3	TGTGCTAGCAGCCCCACCACCCTTAGCACAGATACGCAGTATTTT	CASSPTTLSTDTQYF
TRBD2	TRBV5-1	many	TRBJ2-1	TGCGCCAGCAGCTCGACTAGCGGGGGTCGCGATGAGCAGTTCTTC	CASSSTSGGRDEQFF
TRBD1	TRBV20-1	.	TRBJ2-1	TGCAGTGCGCCAAACTTCCGGGACAGGGTTTTGGATGAGCGGTTCTTC	CSAPNFRDRVLDERFF
.	TRBV6-2/TRBV6-3	.	TRBJ2-6	TGTGCCAGCAGTTACAGGGGGGAGGCCAACGTCCTGACTTTC	CASSYRGEANVLTF
.	TRBV7-9	.	TRBJ2-7	TGTGCCAGCAGCCCTCCGCTAGCCTCCTACGAGCAGTACTTC	CASSPPLASYEQYF
.	TRBV12-3/TRBV12-4	.	TRBJ2-5	TGTGCCAGCAGCCCCGCAGGTAATGGGGAGACCCAGTACTTC	CASSPAGNGETQYF
TRBD1	TRBV3-1	few	TRBJ1-2	TGTGCCAGCAGCCGCGAAGGACAGGGTTATGGCTACACCTTC	CASSREGQGYGYTF
.	TRBV20-1	once	TRBJ2-3	TGCAGTGCGGAGCTGGCCACAGATACGCAGTATTTT	CSAELATDTQYF
.	TRBV9	few	TRBJ2-6	TGTGCCAGCAGCGATTATGGGGCCAACGTCCTGACTTTC	CASSDYGANVLTF
.	TRBV20-1	.	TRBJ1-4	TGCGGAGCAAAAGACAGAGAAAAACTGTTTTTT	CGAKDREKLFF